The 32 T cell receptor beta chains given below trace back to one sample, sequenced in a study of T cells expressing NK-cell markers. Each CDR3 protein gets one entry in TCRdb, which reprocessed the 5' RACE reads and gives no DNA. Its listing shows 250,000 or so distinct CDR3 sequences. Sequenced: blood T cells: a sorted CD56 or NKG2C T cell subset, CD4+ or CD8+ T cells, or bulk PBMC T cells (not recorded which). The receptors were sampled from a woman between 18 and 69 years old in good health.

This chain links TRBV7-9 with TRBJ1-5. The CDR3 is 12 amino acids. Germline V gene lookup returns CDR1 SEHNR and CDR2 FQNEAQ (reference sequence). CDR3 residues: CASSRSDQPQHF.

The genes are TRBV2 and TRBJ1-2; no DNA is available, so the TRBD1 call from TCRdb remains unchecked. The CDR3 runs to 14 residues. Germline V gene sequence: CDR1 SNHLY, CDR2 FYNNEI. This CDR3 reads CASSEPRAVYGYTF.

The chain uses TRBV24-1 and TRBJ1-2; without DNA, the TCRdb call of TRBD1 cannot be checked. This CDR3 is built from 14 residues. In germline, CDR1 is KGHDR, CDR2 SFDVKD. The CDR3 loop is CATSEGIRGGGYTF.

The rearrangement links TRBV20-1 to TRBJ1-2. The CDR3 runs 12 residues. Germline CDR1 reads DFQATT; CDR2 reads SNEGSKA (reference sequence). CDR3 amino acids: CSASVSNYGYTF.

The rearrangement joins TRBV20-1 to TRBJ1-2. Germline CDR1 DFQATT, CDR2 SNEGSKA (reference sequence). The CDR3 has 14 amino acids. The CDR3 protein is CSAPSDSLNRGYTF.

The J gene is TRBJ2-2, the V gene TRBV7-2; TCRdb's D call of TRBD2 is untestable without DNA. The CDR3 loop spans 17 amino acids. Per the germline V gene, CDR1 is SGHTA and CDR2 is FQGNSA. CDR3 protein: CASRIPGLGSNTGELFF.

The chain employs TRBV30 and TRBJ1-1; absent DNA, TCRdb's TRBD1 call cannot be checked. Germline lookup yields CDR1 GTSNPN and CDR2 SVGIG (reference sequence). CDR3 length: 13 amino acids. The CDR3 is CACSAGTGAEAFF. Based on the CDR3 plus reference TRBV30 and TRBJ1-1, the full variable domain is SQTIHQWPATLVQPVGSPLSLECTVEGTSNPNLYWYRQAAGRGLQLLFYSVGIGQISSEVPQNLSASRPQDRQFILSSKKLLLSDSGFYLCACSAGTGAEAFFGQGTRLTVV.

Here the CDR3 reads CASSLRTLDNSPLHF. J is TRBJ1-6 and V is TRBV27; TCRdb names TRBD1, which stays unverified in the absence of DNA. The germline V gene has CDR1 MNHEY and CDR2 SMNVEV (reference sequence). CDR3 size: 15 residues.

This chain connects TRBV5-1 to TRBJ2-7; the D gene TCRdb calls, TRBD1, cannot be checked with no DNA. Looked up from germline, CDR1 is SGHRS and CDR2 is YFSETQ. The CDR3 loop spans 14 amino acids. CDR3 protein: CASSVAGPAYEQYF.

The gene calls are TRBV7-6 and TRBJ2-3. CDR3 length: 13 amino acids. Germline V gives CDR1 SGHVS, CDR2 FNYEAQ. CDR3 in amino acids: CASSLVRGDTQYF.

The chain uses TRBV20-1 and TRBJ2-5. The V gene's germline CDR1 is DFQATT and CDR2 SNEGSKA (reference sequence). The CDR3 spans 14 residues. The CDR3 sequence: CSASVGGNQETQYF.

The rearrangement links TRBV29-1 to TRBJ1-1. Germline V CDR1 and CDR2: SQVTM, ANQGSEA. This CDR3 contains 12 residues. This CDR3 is CSVPLLNTEAFF.

CDR3 sequence: CASNRGRDYEQYF. This sequence joins TRBV6-1 and TRBJ2-7; TCRdb calls TRBD2, which cannot be checked without DNA. The CDR3 sequence is 13 residues long. The germline V gene encodes CDR1 MNHNS and CDR2 SASEGT.

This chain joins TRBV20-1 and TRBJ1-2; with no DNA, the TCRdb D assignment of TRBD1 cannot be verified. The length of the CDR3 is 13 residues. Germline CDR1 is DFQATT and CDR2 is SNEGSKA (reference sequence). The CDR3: CSVRADANYGYTF.

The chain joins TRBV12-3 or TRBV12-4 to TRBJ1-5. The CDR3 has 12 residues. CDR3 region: CASRIYGQPQHF.

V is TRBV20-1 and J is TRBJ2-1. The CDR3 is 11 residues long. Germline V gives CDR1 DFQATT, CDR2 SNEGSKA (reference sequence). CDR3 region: CSASLGNEQFF.

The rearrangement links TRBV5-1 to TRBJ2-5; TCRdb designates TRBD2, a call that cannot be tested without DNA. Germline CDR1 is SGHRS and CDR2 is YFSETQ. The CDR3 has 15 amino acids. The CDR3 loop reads CASSQGLAVQETQYF.

This CDR3 is CATSDFATGTRNNEQFF. The chain is built from TRBV24-1 and TRBJ2-1; as DNA is missing, the TRBD1 call by TCRdb cannot be tested. The CDR3 sequence is 17 residues long. Germline V lookup: CDR1 KGHDR, CDR2 SFDVKD.

CDR3 protein: CASSPGTGANSGELFF. The chain joins TRBV5-1 to TRBJ2-2; absent DNA, TCRdb's TRBD1 call cannot be checked. The CDR3 is 16 residues long. Germline loops: CDR1 SGHRS, CDR2 YFSETQ.

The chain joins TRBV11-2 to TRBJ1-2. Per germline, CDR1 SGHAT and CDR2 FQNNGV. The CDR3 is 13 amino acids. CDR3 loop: CASTPVGLSGYTF.

The CDR3 region is CASSFSGGRDYGYTF. The rearrangement joins TRBV12-3 or TRBV12-4 to TRBJ1-2; TCRdb returns TRBD1, unconfirmable since there is no DNA. The CDR3 totals 15 residues.

CDR3 loop: CAQRGGTSTIAFF. The gene calls are TRBV2 and TRBJ1-1; the D call of TRBD1 rests on TCRdb alone, since no DNA is present to check it. The CDR3 extends over 13 amino acids. Germline V gene data show CDR1 as SNHLY and CDR2 as FYNNEI.

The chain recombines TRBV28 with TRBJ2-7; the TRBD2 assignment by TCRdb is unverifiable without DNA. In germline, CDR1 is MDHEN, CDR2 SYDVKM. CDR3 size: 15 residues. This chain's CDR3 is CASSLPGTSGYEQYF.

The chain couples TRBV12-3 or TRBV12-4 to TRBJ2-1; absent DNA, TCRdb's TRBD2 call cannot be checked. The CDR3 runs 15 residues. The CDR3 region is CASSLLGSGYNVQFF.

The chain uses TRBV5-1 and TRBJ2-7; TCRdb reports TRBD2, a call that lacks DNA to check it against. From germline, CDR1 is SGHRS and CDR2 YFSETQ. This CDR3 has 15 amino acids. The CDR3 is CASSLLVATGGEQYF.

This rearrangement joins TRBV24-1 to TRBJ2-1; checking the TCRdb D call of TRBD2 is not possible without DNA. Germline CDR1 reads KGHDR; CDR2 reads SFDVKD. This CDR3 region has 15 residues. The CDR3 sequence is CATSERAGGNNEQFF.

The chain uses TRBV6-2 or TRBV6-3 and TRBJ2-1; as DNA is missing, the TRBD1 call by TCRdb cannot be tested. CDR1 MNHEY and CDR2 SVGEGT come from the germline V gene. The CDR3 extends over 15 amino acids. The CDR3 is CASSYRGGAQNEQFF.

The CDR3 spells CSVVTSSSSYNEQFF. The rearrangement links TRBV29-1 to TRBJ2-1. The germline CDR1 and CDR2 sequences are SQVTM and ANQGSEA. CDR3 length: 15 residues.

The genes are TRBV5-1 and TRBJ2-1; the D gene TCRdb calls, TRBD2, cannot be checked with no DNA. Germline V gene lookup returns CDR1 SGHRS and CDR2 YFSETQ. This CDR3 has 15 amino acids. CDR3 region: CASSYNSGSYNEQFF.

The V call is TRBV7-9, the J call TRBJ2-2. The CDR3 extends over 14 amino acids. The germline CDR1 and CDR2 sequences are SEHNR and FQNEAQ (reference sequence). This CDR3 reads CASSTDTNTGELFF. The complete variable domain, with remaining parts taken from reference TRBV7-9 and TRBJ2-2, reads DTGVSQNPRHKITKRGQNVTFRCDPISEHNRLYWYRQTLGQGPEFLTYFQNEAQLEKSRLLSDRFSAERPKGSFSTLEIQRTEQGDSAMYLCASSTDTNTGELFFGEGSRLTVL.

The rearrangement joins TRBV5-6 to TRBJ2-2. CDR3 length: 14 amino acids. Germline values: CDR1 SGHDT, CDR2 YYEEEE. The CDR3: CASSLVHATGELFF.

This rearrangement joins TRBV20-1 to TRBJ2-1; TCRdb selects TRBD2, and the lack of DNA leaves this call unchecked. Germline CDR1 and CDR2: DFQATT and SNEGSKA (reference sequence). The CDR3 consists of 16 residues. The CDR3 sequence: CSASSLAGGRYNEQFF.